The 21 T cell receptor beta chains listed next were all sequenced from one sample in a study of shared clonotypes between healthy human individuals. Only in-frame clones appear in the TCRdb table, and some are missing; sequencing was by immunoSEQ multiplex PCR. Found here are some 1.5 million clones, around 95% of them singletons; the top ten hold approximately 1.1%. The specimen sequenced was naive CD4+ T cells sorted from blood. Indicated subset: CD45RA+ positively selected. The receptors derive from a man between 25 and 39 years old in good health.

This clone was recorded only once. The V and J genes are TRBV14 and TRBJ2-7; 9 positions agree with TRBD1. V lost 4 bases to trimming and J lost 2 bases; unmatched junction nucleotides: 3. Germline assignment: CDR1 SGHDN and CDR2 FVKESK. CDR3 size: 14 residues. The CDR3 DNA sequence: TGTGCCAGCAGCCCTCGACAGGGGGCCTACGAGCAGTACTTC. Amino acid sequence: CASSPRQGAYEQYF.

With respect to this clone: The sample holds other DNA sequences that translate to the same CDR3. The V call is TRBV7-2, the J call TRBJ2-7, with 7 bases fitting TRBD2. Looked up from germline, CDR1 is SGHTA and CDR2 is FQGNSA. The CDR3 spans 14 residues. V dropped 5 bases and J dropped 0; count of bases not matched to a gene: 4. CDR3 DNA sequence: TGTGCCAGCAGCCCCCGGACTAGCTCCTACGAGCAGTACTTC. The encoded protein is CASSPRTSSYEQYF.

V gene TRBV6-1 combines with J gene TRBJ1-5; D call uncertain. This CDR3 contains 15 residues. Trimming cost V 4 bases and J 2 bases, with 12 bases left between them. The germline CDR1 and CDR2 sequences are MNHNS and SASEGT. The CDR3 loop is CASSVREGGNQPQHF. In DNA form, the CDR3 reads TGTGCCAGCAGTGTAAGGGAAGGTGGCAATCAGCCCCAGCATTTT.

This clone was observed a few times. The CDR3: CASSYRGRAVEQYF. The CDR3, as DNA: TGTGCCAGCAGTTACAGAGGCAGGGCGGTCGAGCAGTACTTC. The rearrangement links TRBV6-6 to TRBJ2-7; D is possibly TRBD1 (5 bases). The V gene lost 2 bases and the J gene lost 6 bases, with 14 bases spanning the gap. Germline V lookup: CDR1 MNHNY, CDR2 SVGAGI (reference sequence). The CDR3 contains 14 residues.

The V and J genes are TRBV14 and TRBJ1-2; a weak D match, TRBD1 (6 bases). Germline V CDR1 and CDR2: SGHDN, FVKESK. V was shortened by 5 bases and J by 2 bases, with 12 bases between the two germline ends. The CDR3 is 14 residues long. CDR3 nucleotide sequence: TGTGCCAGCAGCGTCACAGGGAGAAACTATGGCTACACCTTC. Translation: CASSVTGRNYGYTF.

The J gene is TRBJ2-7, the V gene TRBV10-3, with 7 positions matching TRBD2. CDR3 length: 14 residues. V shed 6 bases, J shed 4 bases, and the junction held 9 bases outside the gene matches. Germline CDR1 is ENHRY and CDR2 is SYGVKD. In nucleotides, the CDR3 is TGTGCCATCAGGGGCGGACTAGTGGGGTACGAGCAGTACTTC. Translation gives CAIRGGLVGYEQYF.

The genes are TRBV10-3 and TRBJ2-1, with TRBD1 matching 9 bases. Germline loops: CDR1 ENHRY, CDR2 SYGVKD. CDR3 length: 16 amino acids. The trim removed 3 bases at V and 4 bases at J, leaving 7 bases unmatched. CDR3: CAISDLTGGEYNEQFF. For the CDR3, the DNA is TGTGCCATCAGTGATTTGACAGGGGGAGAGTACAATGAGCAGTTCTTC.

The chain couples TRBV30 to TRBJ2-7; either TRBD1 or TRBD2 may fit D (6 bases each). Between the trimmed V and J ends, which lost 8 bases and 1 base, there was a span of 9 bases. This CDR3 is built from 11 residues. Germline CDR1 GTSNPN, CDR2 SVGIG (reference sequence). CDR3: CARGRSYEQYF. CDR3 DNA sequence: TGTGCCCGGGGGCGGTCCTACGAGCAGTACTTC.

The gene calls are TRBV25-1 and TRBJ2-7; possible D gene TRBD2, 5 bases. The CDR3 has 12 amino acids. V was clipped by 2 bases and J by 6 bases, with 8 bases between them. Germline CDR1 and CDR2: MGHDK and SYGVNS. CDR3 residues: CASSESRGEQYF. Here the CDR3 DNA reads TGTGCCAGCAGTGAAAGCCGGGGCGAGCAGTACTTC.

V usage is TRBV27 and J usage is TRBJ2-2, with D hard to call. Germline-derived CDR1 and CDR2 are MNHEY and SMNVEV (reference sequence). Deletions cut 3 bases from V and 3 bases from J, with 11 bases between. The CDR3 is 15 residues long. The CDR3 spells CASSFYPDYTGELFF. The CDR3 DNA reads as TGTGCCAGCAGTTTTTATCCAGACTACACCGGGGAGCTGTTTTTT.

This rearrangement joins TRBV19 to TRBJ1-2; 11 nucleotides line up with TRBD1. This CDR3 has 14 residues. V lost 4 bases and J lost 2; bases outside the gene matches: 0. Per germline, CDR1 LNHDA and CDR2 SQIVND (reference sequence). Here the CDR3 reads CASSRDRGNYGYTF. The DNA for the CDR3 is TGTGCCAGTAGTAGGGACAGGGGGAACTATGGCTACACCTTC.

V usage is TRBV15 and J usage is TRBJ2-7, with a possible D match to TRBD1 (6 bases). Trimming took off 1 base at V and 2 bases at J, with 9 bases between the two ends. The CDR3 is 14 amino acids. The V gene's germline CDR1 is LNHNV and CDR2 YYDKDF (reference sequence). CDR3 region: CATSRGTAPYEQYF. CDR3 DNA: TGTGCCACCAGCAGAGGGACAGCACCCTACGAGCAGTACTTC. Looking up the rest from reference TRBV15 and TRBJ2-7 gives the full variable domain: DAMVIQNPRYQVTQFGKPVTLSCSQTLNHNVMYWYQQKSSQAPKLLFHYYDKDFNNEADTPDNFQSRRPNTSFCFLDIRSPGLGDTAMYLCATSRGTAPYEQYFGPGTRLTVT.

This sequence joins TRBV4-1 and TRBJ2-7; TRBD2 might be the D (5 bases). This CDR3 is built from 15 residues. Germline assignment: CDR1 MGHRA and CDR2 YSYEKL. V was pared by 1 base and J by 3 bases, with 13 bases between. CDR3: CASSQGVSVGYEQYF. CDR3 DNA: TGCGCCAGCAGCCAAGGAGTTAGCGTTGGCTACGAGCAGTACTTC.

The V gene is TRBV10-1, the J gene TRBJ2-7; D might be TRBD1 or TRBD2, each matching 6 bases. Germline loops: CDR1 WNHNN, CDR2 SYGVQD (reference sequence). The V gene lost 8 bases and the J gene lost 4 bases, with 21 bases spanning the gap. This CDR3 has 15 amino acids. CDR3 DNA: TGCGCCAGCTCCCGAAGCCGGGGGCTTGCGTACGAGCAGTACTTC. This encodes CASSRSRGLAYEQYF.

The V call is TRBV19, the J call TRBJ2-1, with D tentatively TRBD1 (5 bases). CDR1 is LNHDA and CDR2 is SQIVND in the germline V gene (reference sequence). The V and J ends lost 6 bases and 4 bases respectively, with 10 bases between them. The CDR3 spans 13 residues. CDR3 sequence: CASSKDSYNEQFF. CDR3 sequence (DNA): TGTGCCAGTAGCAAAGACAGTTACAATGAGCAGTTCTTC. Combining the CDR3 with reference TRBV19 and TRBJ2-1 gives the whole variable domain DGGITQSPKYLFRKEGQNVTLSCEQNLNHDAMYWYRQDPGQGLRLIYYSQIVNDFQKGDIAEGYSVSREKKESFPLTVTSAQKNPTAFYLCASSKDSYNEQFFGPGTRLTVL.

The chain joins TRBV11-2 to TRBJ1-5, with D possibly TRBD1 on 6 matching bases. CDR1 and CDR2 (germline): SGHAT, FQNNGV. The CDR3 contains 15 residues. The ends were cut back, 1 base at V and 3 bases at J, with 10 bases in the middle. The CDR3 sequence is CASSLGGRYNQPQHF. CDR3 bases: TGTGCCAGCAGCTTAGGGGGGCGCTACAATCAGCCCCAGCATTTT. Full variable domain (rest looked up from reference TRBV11-2 and TRBJ1-5): EAGVAQSPRYKIIEKRQSVAFWCNPISGHATLYWYQQILGQGPKLLIQFQNNGVVDDSQLPKDRFSAERLKGVDSTLKIQPAKLEDSAVYLCASSLGGRYNQPQHFGDGTRLSIL.

This clone occurred once. The rearrangement links TRBV6-5 to TRBJ2-5; D not resolved. The length of the CDR3 is 13 residues. Trimming cost V 2 bases and J 5 bases, with 9 bases left between them. Germline-derived CDR1 and CDR2 are MNHEY and SVGAGI. In DNA form, the CDR3 reads TGTGCCAGCAGTTACGGGCTAGTGGAGACCCAGTACTTC. This translates into CASSYGLVETQYF.

This clone has only a few counts. This rearrangement joins TRBV9 to TRBJ2-7; D possibly corresponds to TRBD1 (5 bases). With 3 bases removed from V and 1 base from J, the gap between germline ends came to 14 bases. Germline V CDR1 and CDR2: SGDLS, YYNGEE. The CDR3 length is 15 residues. The DNA for the CDR3 is TGTGCCAGCAGCGCCCTAGGGGCACGTTCCTACGAGCAGTACTTC. It encodes CASSALGARSYEQYF.

This rearrangement joins TRBV19 to TRBJ2-1; D not certain. The germline V gene has CDR1 LNHDA and CDR2 SQIVND (reference sequence). V was shortened by 2 bases and J by 5 bases, with 7 bases between the two germline ends. This CDR3 region has 13 residues. The DNA for the CDR3 is TGTGCCAGTAGTATAATCAGCAACAATGAGCAGTTCTTC. This translates into CASSIISNNEQFF.

The chain recombines TRBV5-1 with TRBJ2-3; D uncertain. Between the trimmed V and J ends, which lost 4 bases and 2 bases, there was a span of 8 bases. Germline-derived CDR1 and CDR2 are SGHRS and YFSETQ. The CDR3 runs 13 residues. The CDR3 DNA follows: TGCGCCAGCAGCATCTTACACACAGATACGCAGTATTTT. As protein: CASSILHTDTQYF.

The rearrangement uses TRBV7-2 and TRBJ2-2; perhaps TRBD2 as D (6 bases). V lost 1 base and J 4 bases, leaving 13 bases between the germline ends. Germline V CDR1 and CDR2: SGHTA, FQGNSA. The CDR3 length is 16 residues. CDR3 coding DNA: TGTGCCAGCAGCTTAGAGGTAGCGGCGAGCACCGGGGAGCTGTTTTTT. Amino acids: CASSLEVAASTGELFF. The whole variable domain, filled in from reference TRBV7-2 and TRBJ2-2, reads GAGVSQSPSNKVTEKGKDVELRCDPISGHTALYWYRQSLGQGLEFLIYFQGNSAPDKSGLPSDRFSAERTGGSVSTLTIQRTQQEDSAVYLCASSLEVAASTGELFFGEGSRLTVL.